This TCR beta chain was identified in a study of blood T cells in healthy people across ages. Together with a sample-barcoded 5' primer, a J-beta primer mix was included in a second PCR lasting about 6 to 11 cycles. Each CDR3 protein is one row after TCRdb ran MiXCR on the 5' RACE reads. This table has about 670,000 distinct CDR3 sequences, 45% to 60% appearing once. Findings and limits, study-wide: PBMCs went unsorted, and a conclusive naive versus antigen-experienced comparison was therefore prevented.

About this clonotype: The target antigen is unknown. A much larger clonotype is one base distant, so this may be a read error.

The junction had 5 bases not matched to a gene; V was cut back by 5 bases and J by 8 bases. Germline CDR1 reads MNHEY; CDR2 reads SMNVEV (reference sequence). The CDR3 sequence is 14 residues long. This chain uses TRBV27 with TRBJ2-1; 11 nucleotides match TRBD2. This TCR was recovered from an elderly woman in good health. The sequenced sample was blood. The CDR3 DNA sequence: TGTGCCAGCAGTCCCATAGCGGGAGGGTATGAGCAGTTCTTC. Its translation is CASSPIAGGYEQFF.